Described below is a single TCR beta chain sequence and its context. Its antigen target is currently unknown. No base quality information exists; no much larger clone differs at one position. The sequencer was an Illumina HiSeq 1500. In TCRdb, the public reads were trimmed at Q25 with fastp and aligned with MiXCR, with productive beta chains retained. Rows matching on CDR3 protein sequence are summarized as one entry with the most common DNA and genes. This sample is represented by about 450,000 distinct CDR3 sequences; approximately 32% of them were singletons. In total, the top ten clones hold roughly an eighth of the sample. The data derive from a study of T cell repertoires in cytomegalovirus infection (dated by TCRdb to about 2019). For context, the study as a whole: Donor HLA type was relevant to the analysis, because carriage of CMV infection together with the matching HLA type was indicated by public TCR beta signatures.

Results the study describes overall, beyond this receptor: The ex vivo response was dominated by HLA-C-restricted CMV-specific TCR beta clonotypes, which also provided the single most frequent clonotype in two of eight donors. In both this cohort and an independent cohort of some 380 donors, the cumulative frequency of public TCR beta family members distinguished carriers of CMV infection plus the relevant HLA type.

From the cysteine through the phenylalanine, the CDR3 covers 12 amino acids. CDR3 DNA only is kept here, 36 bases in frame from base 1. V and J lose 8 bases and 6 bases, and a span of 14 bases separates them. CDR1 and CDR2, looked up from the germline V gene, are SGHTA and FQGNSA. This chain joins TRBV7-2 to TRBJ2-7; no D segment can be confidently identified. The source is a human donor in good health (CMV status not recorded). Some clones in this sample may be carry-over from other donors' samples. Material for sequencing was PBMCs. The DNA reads TGTGCCAGCGCCGTAGTTGGACCCGAGCAGTACTTC. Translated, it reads CASAVVGPEQYF.